This entry is about one T cell receptor (beta chain). This clonotype was seen repeatedly, ten times or more. Its antigen is not yet known. No qualities accompany the bases; no much larger clone lies one base away. This record belongs to a study of glioma-infiltrating T cells (dated by TCRdb to 2016 to 2017). Describing the broader study: Sequencing of TCR alpha- and beta-chain repertoires was performed on glioma tissue, on non-neoplastic brain tissue, and on matched peripheral blood mononuclear cells. Each tissue-infiltrating repertoire was compared with the same patient's peripheral blood repertoire to measure divergence between tissue and blood T-cell populations. The paired cohort comprised three low-grade glioma patients, 8 or 9 primary glioblastoma patients and three non-glioma patients contributing non-neoplastic brain tissue.

General findings and caveats noted by the study authors: The group comparisons were based on small numbers of patients: three non-neoplastic, three low-grade glioma and roughly eight glioblastoma patients. Only a very small number of CDR3 sequences turned up in both tissue and blood, a result put down to high CDR3 diversity combined with limited sampling. VJ-independent divergence between tissue and blood was lower than expected in non-neoplastic patients but higher than expected in all gliomas, particularly low-grade gliomas.

The iRepertoire nested amplicon-rescue multiplex PCR (arm-PCR) platform was used to amplify TCR alpha and beta CDR3 regions from RNA. For one-step reverse transcription and amplification, 100-400 ng of tissue mRNA or PBMC total RNA was used as input. Following bead purification, Illumina adapters were added through a secondary multiplex PCR, and the libraries were then gel-purified between 200 and 400 bp. Demultiplexing relied on internal 6-nucleotide barcodes carried by the libraries. The libraries were sequenced on an Illumina MiSeq using 2x220 or 2x250 nucleotide paired-end reads. The study's processing was this. FLASH 1.2.11 was used to merge paired reads, and BWA-MEM then aligned the reads to the GRCh37 human genome before TRA and TRB reads were extracted. An IMGT-derived reference of cassette sequences and CDR3 motifs, with pseudogenes included, was used for V and J assignment. Reads were translated in three frames, and productive CDR3s were defined as those with a C...FGXG motif and no stop codons. Clonotypes were defined as unique combinations of V-J cassette pair and CDR3 amino acid sequence. Reads were filtered by Hamming distance, thresholded by each sample's sequence error rate in mapped regions. In TCRdb, the public reads were trimmed at Q25 with fastp and aligned with MiXCR, with productive beta chains retained. Here each entry gathers all rows of one CDR3 protein and keeps the most common genes and DNA. The V and J calls reflect TCRdb's pipeline rather than the authors' work. Present in this sample are about 180,000 distinct CDR3 sequences, around 45% of which were seen just once. The ten largest clones capture roughly 5.2% of the sample.

The germline V gene sets CDR1 to MNHEY and CDR2 to SVGEGT. Trimming takes 2 bases from V and 7 bases from J, and the germline ends sit 15 bases apart. Including cysteine and phenylalanine, the CDR3 has 16 amino acids. The entry retains the CDR3 DNA only, 48 bases that are in frame from base 1. The chain couples TRBV6-2 or TRBV6-3 to TRBJ1-6; a weak D assignment points to TRBD1 (6 bases agree). This TCR derives from a human donor with low-grade glioma or glioblastoma, undergoing nonglioma brain surgery, or in good health (not recorded which). The specimen was glioma tissue, nonneoplastic brain tissue, or PBMCs (not recorded which). The nucleotide sequence reads TGTGCCAGCAGTTACCTGACAGGAACTTCCAATTCACCCCTCCACTTT. Translation gives CASSYLTGTSNSPLHF.